Following are 2 T cell receptor beta chains from one sample sequenced in a study of blood T cells in healthy people across ages (dated by TCRdb to between 2015 and 2016). The library was made by 5' RACE. Reads for this sample came from an Illumina HiSeq 2500. A second PCR of about 6 to 11 cycles was run with a J-beta primer mix and a sample-barcoded 5' primer. Clones were called with MiXCR by TCRdb after fastp trimmed the public reads at Q25, and only in-frame beta chains were retained. Each CDR3 protein gets just one entry, which takes the most common genes and DNA from the rows behind it. The sample has more than 1,000,000 distinct CDR3 sequences on record, around 25% of them singletons. The ten biggest clones cover about 0.8% of the sample. This same sample was also taken into another study, of T cells of mothers and their children.

The source material was blood. The receptor set was obtained from a girl under 10 years old in good health.

The chain couples TRBV20-1 to TRBJ1-6, with D unclear. The CDR3 runs 13 residues. Germline CDR1 and CDR2: DFQATT and SNEGSKA (reference sequence). The ends were cut back, 5 bases at V and 6 bases at J, with 11 bases in the middle. The CDR3 spells CSAWTAPNSPLHF. The CDR3 DNA reads as TGCAGTGCTTGGACCGCGCCTAATTCACCCCTCCACTTT.

The table lists this clonotype with a few counts. V usage is TRBV5-1 and J usage is TRBJ2-4, with 7 bases identical to TRBD1. Germline CDR1 and CDR2: SGHRS and YFSETQ. The CDR3 contains 17 residues. V shed 0 bases, J shed 1 base, and the junction held 7 bases outside the gene matches. The CDR3 reads CASSLVEGAVAKNIQYF. The CDR3 DNA reads as TGCGCCAGCAGCTTGGTTGAGGGGGCGGTGGCCAAAAACATTCAGTACTTC.